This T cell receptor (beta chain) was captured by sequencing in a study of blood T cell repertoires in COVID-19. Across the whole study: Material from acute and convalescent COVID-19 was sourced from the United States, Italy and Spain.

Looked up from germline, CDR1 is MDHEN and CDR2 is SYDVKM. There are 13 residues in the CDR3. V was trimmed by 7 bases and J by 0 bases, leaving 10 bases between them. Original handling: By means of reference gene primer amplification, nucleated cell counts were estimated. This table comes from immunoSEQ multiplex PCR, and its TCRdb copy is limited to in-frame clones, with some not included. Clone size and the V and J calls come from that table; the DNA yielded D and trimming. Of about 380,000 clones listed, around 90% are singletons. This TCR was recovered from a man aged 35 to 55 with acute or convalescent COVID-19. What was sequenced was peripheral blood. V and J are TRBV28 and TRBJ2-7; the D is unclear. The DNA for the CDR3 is TGTGCCAGCAACGAGATTGGCTCCTACGAGCAGTACTTC. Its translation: CASNEIGSYEQYF.